This passage covers 32 T cell receptor beta chains from one sample sequenced in a study of blood T cells in healthy people across ages. A sample-barcoded 5' primer and a J-beta primer mix were used in a second PCR of roughly 6 to 12 cycles. TCRdb passed the 5' RACE reads through MiXCR, listing each CDR3 protein once. The sample lists roughly 1,300,000 distinct CDR3 sequences; roughly 59% were seen once. Specimen: blood. The receptors were gathered from a young man in good health.

The CDR3 spells CASSTGTGNLYEQYF. The CDR3 DNA reads TGTGCCAGCAGTACGGGGACAGGTAATCTCTACGAGCAGTACTTC. The chain carries TRBV6-2 or TRBV6-3 and TRBJ2-4, with 8 bases matching TRBD1. The DNA end is a closer match to TRBJ2-7, so the J assignment may be wrong. This CDR3 is 15 amino acids long. Germline lookup yields CDR1 MNHEY and CDR2 SVGEGT.

This clonotype was observed a handful of times. V and J are TRBV18 and TRBJ2-7; weak D call: TRBD2 (5 bases). Germline-derived CDR1 and CDR2 are KGHSH and LQKENI. V shed 3 bases and J shed 0 bases, with 15 bases lying between them. This CDR3 spans 16 amino acids. The CDR3 region is CASSPFGSPSSYEQYF. CDR3 in DNA: TGTGCCAGCTCACCCTTTGGGAGCCCCAGCTCCTACGAGCAGTACTTC.

The sample holds many counts of this clonotype. This chain uses TRBV5-5 with TRBJ2-6; D is unresolved. The CDR3 spans 15 residues. V lost 4 bases and J 1 base, leaving 9 bases between the germline ends. Germline-derived CDR1 and CDR2 are SGHKS and YYEKEE (reference sequence). CDR3 nucleotides: TGTGCCAGCAGCCCCAGGATATCTGGGGCCAACGTCCTGACTTTC. It translates to CASSPRISGANVLTF.

J is TRBJ2-7 and V is TRBV20-1, with D unresolved. From germline, CDR1 is DFQATT and CDR2 SNEGSKA (reference sequence). The V end was cut by 0 bases, the J end by 0 bases, with 9 bases between. The CDR3 runs to 14 residues. The CDR3 here is CSARDPTHSYEQYF. In nucleotides, the CDR3 is TGCAGTGCTAGAGACCCTACTCACTCCTACGAGCAGTACTTC.

The chain's CDR3 is CASSLGVRERLGYTF. CDR3 DNA sequence: TGCGCCAGCAGCTTGGGTGTCAGGGAAAGACTCGGCTACACCTTC. The chain combines TRBV5-1 with TRBJ1-2, with a weak D call TRBD1 (5 bases). Germline CDR1 is SGHRS and CDR2 is YFSETQ. V lost 0 bases and J 8 bases, leaving 17 bases between the germline ends. This CDR3 has 15 residues. Variable domain in full (rest from reference TRBV5-1 and TRBJ1-2): KAGVTQTPRYLIKTRGQQVTLSCSPISGHRSVSWYQQTPGQGLQFLFEYFSETQRNKGNFPGRFSGRQFSNSRSEMNVSTLELGDSALYLCASSLGVRERLGYTFGSGTRLTVV.

This chain joins TRBV6-1 and TRBJ2-3; D is undetermined. CDR1 is MNHNS and CDR2 is SASEGT in the germline V gene. V lost 5 bases and J lost 14, with 17 bases in between. The CDR3 is 12 amino acids. The CDR3 DNA reads TGTGCCAGCAGTCCCTTAGACCTGCTTGGGTATTTT. This codes for CASSPLDLLGYF.

V gene TRBV6-1 combines with J gene TRBJ2-4; no clear D. The J call may be mistaken, given a closer DNA end match to TRBJ2-7. In germline, CDR1 is MNHNS, CDR2 SASEGT. The CDR3 has 11 amino acids. CDR3 coding DNA: TGTGCCAGCGGGTCGTTCTACGAGCAGTACTTC. Protein product: CASGSFYEQYF.

The CDR3 sequence is CASSYGGVLDEQFF. CDR3 bases: TGTGCCAGCAGTTACGGCGGGGTGCTCGATGAGCAGTTCTTC. The chain has TRBV11-2 and TRBJ2-1, with D tentatively TRBD2 (6 bases). With 6 bases removed from V and 8 bases from J, the gap between germline ends came to 17 bases. This CDR3 region has 14 residues. Germline loops: CDR1 SGHAT, CDR2 FQNNGV.

V and J are TRBV20-1 and TRBJ1-2; no firm D call. The length of the CDR3 is 13 residues. Trimming stripped 6 bases from V and 2 bases from J, with 13 bases between. Germline V lookup: CDR1 DFQATT, CDR2 SNEGSKA (reference sequence). The CDR3 DNA follows: TGCAGTGCAAACCGAGACTTAAACTATGGCTACACCTTC. Amino acids: CSANRDLNYGYTF.

This clonotype has more than one count but fewer than ten. The rearrangement joins TRBV20-1 to TRBJ2-7; D is uncertain. Germline V gene data show CDR1 as DFQATT and CDR2 as SNEGSKA (reference sequence). V gave up 3 bases and J gave up 2 bases, with 17 bases separating them. The length of the CDR3 is 15 residues. CDR3 amino acids: CSASLRLLGTYEQYF. The CDR3 region has the DNA TGCAGTGCTAGTCTACGACTTCTCGGAACCTACGAGCAGTACTTC.

The chain joins TRBV7-2 to TRBJ1-6; TRBD1 matches at 7 bases. The CDR3 is 15 amino acids. From germline, CDR1 is SGHTA and CDR2 FQGNSA. With V trimmed by 5 bases and J by 8 bases, 9 bases remained unmatched. The CDR3 coding sequence is TGTGCCAGCAGCATCAGGGGGACTGGGGATTCACCCCTCCACTTT. This gives the protein CASSIRGTGDSPLHF.

The chain carries TRBV4-2 and TRBJ2-6; D call uncertain. CDR1 is LGHNA, CDR2 YNFKEQ, per germline. V was pared by 7 bases and J by 0 bases, with 10 bases between. CDR3 length: 15 residues. CDR3 sequence: CASKRSVSGANVLTF. In nucleotides, the CDR3 is TGTGCCAGCAAGAGGTCGGTCTCTGGGGCCAACGTCCTGACTTTC.

The chain is built from TRBV2 and TRBJ2-7; D gene uncertain. Trimming shortened V by 7 bases and J by 7 bases, and 11 bases separated the two germline ends. Germline CDR1 and CDR2: SNHLY and FYNNEI. The CDR3 loop spans 11 amino acids. This CDR3 reads CASTAGREQYF. As DNA, the CDR3 is TGTGCCAGCACCGCCGGGCGAGAGCAGTACTTC.

In DNA, the CDR3 is TGCAGTGCTAGAAGGACAGGGAGGGTCCAAGAGACCCAGTACTTC. Its translation: CSARRTGRVQETQYF. The V call is TRBV20-1, the J call TRBJ2-5, with D possibly matching TRBD1 (8 bases). V gave up 2 bases and J gave up 1 base, with 14 bases separating them. Germline values: CDR1 DFQATT, CDR2 SNEGSKA (reference sequence). The CDR3 sequence is 15 residues long.

This clonotype was observed once. This chain joins TRBV29-1 and TRBJ1-1, with D uncertain. CDR3 size: 12 residues. V lost 6 bases, J lost 8 bases, and 16 bases lay in between. The germline V gene has CDR1 SQVTM and CDR2 ANQGSEA. In DNA form, the CDR3 reads TGCAGCGTGACTTTAACGGAGGCCGAAGCTTTCTTT. Encoded protein: CSVTLTEAEAFF.

The CDR3 bases are TGTGCCAGCAGTGGTCAGACAGAACTAAACACTGAAGCTTTCTTT. Amino acid sequence: CASSGQTELNTEAFF. J is TRBJ1-1 and V is TRBV12-3 or TRBV12-4, with a weak D call TRBD1 (5 bases). V was trimmed by 5 bases and J by 2 bases, leaving 15 bases between them. This CDR3 has 15 residues.

The chain recombines TRBV12-3 or TRBV12-4 with TRBJ2-3, with D perhaps matching TRBD1 (6 bases). Trimming took 5 bases from V and 4 from J, leaving 10 bases between them. This CDR3 is 13 amino acids long. The CDR3 reads CASSATGPDTQYF. The CDR3 DNA follows: TGTGCCAGCAGTGCGACAGGACCAGATACGCAGTATTTT.

This clonotype was seen at least ten times. This CDR3 reads CASSPRRDLNEQFF. For the CDR3, the DNA is TGTGCCAGCAGCCCCCGACGGGACCTCAATGAGCAGTTCTTC. J is TRBJ2-1 and V is TRBV7-2, with D possibly being TRBD1 or TRBD2 (5 bases each). This CDR3 is built from 14 residues. Germline lookup yields CDR1 SGHTA and CDR2 FQGNSA. Trimming removed 5 bases from V and 6 bases from J, with 14 bases in between.

This clonotype was recorded a few times. The J gene is TRBJ2-7, the V gene TRBV6-2 or TRBV6-3; D call uncertain. The CDR3 loop spans 14 amino acids. The germline V gene encodes CDR1 MNHEY and CDR2 SVGEGT. V lost 4 bases and J 3 bases, leaving 13 bases between the germline ends. The CDR3, as DNA: TGTGCCAGCAGTTTGCCAGGACCTAACTACGAGCAGTACTTC. Protein: CASSLPGPNYEQYF.

This clonotype was counted between two and nine times. This chain joins TRBV28 and TRBJ2-5; D is ambiguous. The CDR3 has 13 residues. The germline V gene has CDR1 MDHEN and CDR2 SYDVKM. Trimming cost V 7 bases and J 2 bases, with 11 bases left between them. The CDR3 DNA follows: TGTGCCAGCAAGCCGGGCCCACAAGAGACCCAGTACTTC. Translating it yields CASKPGPQETQYF.

V and J are TRBV7-2 and TRBJ2-5, with 7 bases lining up with TRBD2. Germline-derived CDR1 and CDR2 are SGHTA and FQGNSA. The length of the CDR3 is 16 residues. J was trimmed by 1 base and V by 1 base; bases with no gene match: 6. The CDR3, as DNA: TGTGCCAGCAGCTTAGTACGCGGGGGACTCCAAGAGACCCAGTACTTC. Its protein product is CASSLVRGGLQETQYF. Filled out from reference TRBV7-2 and TRBJ2-5, the complete variable domain reads GAGVSQSPSNKVTEKGKDVELRCDPISGHTALYWYRQSLGQGLEFLIYFQGNSAPDKSGLPSDRFSAERTGGSVSTLTIQRTQQEDSAVYLCASSLVRGGLQETQYFGPGTRLLVL.

This chain connects TRBV4-1 to TRBJ2-3; possibly TRBD2 for D (5 bases). The germline V and J ends were trimmed by 0 bases and 4 bases, with 8 bases remaining between them. The CDR3 extends over 14 amino acids. CDR1 and CDR2 (germline): MGHRA, YSYEKL. The CDR3 nucleotides read TGCGCCAGCAGCCAAGAAGCGGAGTCAGATACGCAGTATTTT. Translation: CASSQEAESDTQYF.

This chain uses TRBV28 with TRBJ2-3; TRBD2 matches 7 bases. Germline trimming cut 4 bases from V and 6 bases from J; bases unmatched to any gene: 10. Germline values: CDR1 MDHEN, CDR2 SYDVKM. The CDR3 extends over 15 amino acids. CDR3 protein: CASSSPPGGRDTQYF. In DNA, the CDR3 is TGTGCCAGCAGTTCCCCCCCGGGAGGAAGGGATACGCAGTATTTT.

The chain links TRBV4-1 to TRBJ2-5; D remains unclear. Trimming pared 1 base from V and 3 bases from J, leaving 9 bases between. CDR3 length: 14 residues. Germline V CDR1 and CDR2: MGHRA, YSYEKL. As DNA, the CDR3 is TGCGCCAGCAGCCAAGTCGTTGGGAAAGAGACCCAGTACTTC. It specifies CASSQVVGKETQYF.

V gene TRBV5-1 combines with J gene TRBJ1-1; D is possibly TRBD1 (5 bases). The CDR3 has 16 residues. Trimming pared 4 bases from V and 0 bases from J, leaving 16 bases between. Germline lookup yields CDR1 SGHRS and CDR2 YFSETQ. The CDR3 is CASSLEVDSLNTEAFF. The CDR3 DNA reads as TGCGCCAGCAGCCTGGAGGTTGACAGTTTGAACACTGAAGCTTTCTTT. Looking up the rest from reference TRBV5-1 and TRBJ1-1 gives the full variable domain: KAGVTQTPRYLIKTRGQQVTLSCSPISGHRSVSWYQQTPGQGLQFLFEYFSETQRNKGNFPGRFSGRQFSNSRSEMNVSTLELGDSALYLCASSLEVDSLNTEAFFGQGTRLTVV.

In its sample, this clonotype was seen once. The chain links TRBV20-1 to TRBJ2-7, with D perhaps matching TRBD1 or TRBD2 (6 bases each). CDR3 length equals 16 residues. Between the trimmed V and J ends, which lost 2 bases and 2 bases, there was a span of 19 bases. CDR1 is DFQATT, CDR2 SNEGSKA, per germline (reference sequence). The CDR3 coding sequence is TGCAGTGCTAGATCCTTGTGGGGGGCACGAACCTACGAGCAGTACTTC. As protein: CSARSLWGARTYEQYF.

The chain is built from TRBV20-1 and TRBJ2-3; 9 positions match TRBD2. CDR1 DFQATT and CDR2 SNEGSKA come from the germline V gene (reference sequence). This CDR3 is 14 amino acids long. The ends lost 6 bases at V and 2 bases at J; junction bases unmatched: 6. The CDR3 DNA sequence: TGCAGTGCGGGTCGCGGGGGGGACACAGATACGCAGTATTTT. This encodes CSAGRGGDTDTQYF.

The chain recombines TRBV12-3 or TRBV12-4 with TRBJ2-5; possible D gene TRBD1, 6 bases. The CDR3 extends over 12 amino acids. V shed 7 bases and J shed 7 bases, with 13 bases lying between them. CDR3 nucleotides: TGTGCCAGCAAACAGGGTCCGGGGACCCAGTACTTC. This translates into CASKQGPGTQYF.

The chain combines TRBV29-1 with TRBJ2-3; 7 bases fit TRBD2. Per the germline V gene, CDR1 is SQVTM and CDR2 is ANQGSEA. The CDR3 extends over 15 amino acids. Trimming cost V 7 bases and J 5 bases; bases outside gene matches: 15. CDR3 region: CSAILASGPGDTQYF. The CDR3 DNA is TGCAGCGCTATCCTGGCTAGCGGCCCAGGAGATACGCAGTATTTT.

This chain uses TRBV20-1 with TRBJ1-5; 8 positions agree with TRBD1. Trimming took 0 bases from V and 2 from J; bases not matched to a gene: 3. The CDR3 spans 15 residues. Germline V gene lookup returns CDR1 DFQATT and CDR2 SNEGSKA (reference sequence). The CDR3 bases are TGCAGTGCTAGAGAGACAGGGGCTGGCAATCAGCCCCAGCATTTT. This sequence encodes CSARETGAGNQPQHF.

The genes are TRBV3-1 and TRBJ1-4, with 8 bases fitting TRBD1. The J segment lost 8 bases and the V segment lost 4 bases, leaving 9 bases of the junction unmatched. The CDR3 is 15 residues long. The V gene's germline CDR1 is LGHDT and CDR2 YNNKEL (reference sequence). CDR3 region: CASSLSGQVTEKLFF. CDR3 bases: TGTGCCAGCAGCCTATCGGGACAGGTAACGGAAAAACTGTTTTTT. Based on the CDR3 plus reference TRBV3-1 and TRBJ1-4, the full variable domain is DTAVSQTPKYLVTQMGNDKSIKCEQNLGHDTMYWYKQDSKKFLKIMFSYNNKELIINETVPNRFSPKSPDKAHLNLHINSLELGDSAVYFCASSLSGQVTEKLFFGSGTQLSVL.

This clonotype was counted between two and nine times. The V gene is TRBV7-6, the J gene TRBJ2-7; no reliable D call. V shed 5 bases and J shed 5 bases, with 19 bases lying between them. The CDR3 consists of 15 residues. Germline lookup yields CDR1 SGHVS and CDR2 FNYEAQ. As DNA, the CDR3 is TGTGCCAGCAGCCTGGAATCAGCGACGACCCACGAGCAGTACTTC. Protein: CASSLESATTHEQYF.